Presented here are 9 T cell receptor beta chains from one specimen sequenced in a study of blood T cell repertoires in COVID-19. Libraries were prepared by immunoSEQ multiplex PCR; TCRdb keeps only in-frame clonotypes and omits some of them. The sample shows roughly 59,000 clones, 65% to 85% of them seen only once. Sequencing was performed on peripheral blood. The receptors were sampled from a woman aged 45-59 years with active or convalescent COVID-19.

The V gene is TRBV11-1, the J gene TRBJ2-7, with TRBD1 as a possible D gene (5 bases). The CDR3 length is 14 residues. V lost 5 bases and J lost 2, with 13 bases in between. Looked up from germline, CDR1 is SGHAT and CDR2 is FQDESV (reference sequence). CDR3 protein: CASSPILGAYEQYF. The CDR3, as DNA: TGTGCCAGCAGCCCAATTCTAGGGGCCTACGAGCAGTACTTC.

V usage is TRBV19 and J usage is TRBJ1-4; TRBD1 might be the D (6 bases). V was trimmed by 7 bases and J by 6 bases, leaving 15 bases between them. Germline V gives CDR1 LNHDA, CDR2 SQIVND (reference sequence). CDR3 length: 14 amino acids. The CDR3 sequence is CASTRGGLDEKLFF. CDR3 in DNA: TGTGCCAGTACTCGCGGGGGGCTGGATGAAAAACTGTTTTTT.

V and J are TRBV6-5 and TRBJ1-4; D remains unclear. V was pared by 4 bases and J by 4 bases, with 7 bases between. The CDR3 extends over 13 amino acids. The germline V gene encodes CDR1 MNHEY and CDR2 SVGAGI. This CDR3 is CASSSRINEKLFF. The DNA of the CDR3 is TGTGCCAGCAGTTCGAGGATTAATGAAAAACTGTTTTTT.

This clone was observed a single time. The chain carries TRBV18 and TRBJ2-5; the match to TRBD1 covers 10 bases. Germline V gene data show CDR1 as KGHSH and CDR2 as LQKENI. This CDR3 has 16 residues. Trimming cost V 4 bases and J 3 bases; bases outside gene matches: 8. CDR3 loop: CASSRTGQGRKETQYF. CDR3 DNA sequence: TGTGCCAGCTCACGGACGGGACAGGGGCGAAAAGAGACCCAGTACTTC.

The table lists this clone with a few counts. The chain joins TRBV30 to TRBJ2-1; 12 nucleotides align to TRBD2. Trimming at V came to 1 base and at J to 7 bases, leaving 5 bases not matched to a gene. Germline CDR1 is GTSNPN and CDR2 is SVGIG (reference sequence). This CDR3 is 15 amino acids long. The CDR3 region has the DNA TGTGCCTGGAGTGGACTAGCGGGAGATTCTAATGAGCAGTTCTTC. Protein sequence: CAWSGLAGDSNEQFF.

The chain uses TRBV15 and TRBJ2-7; tentative D call: TRBD2 (6 bases). V lost 1 base and J lost 0, with 7 bases in between. Germline V lookup: CDR1 LNHNV, CDR2 YYDKDF (reference sequence). This CDR3 is 14 amino acids long. In nucleotides, the CDR3 is TGTGCCACCAGCAGAGGGGGGGACTCCTACGAGCAGTACTTC. It yields the protein CATSRGGDSYEQYF.

The gene calls are TRBV4-3 and TRBJ2-5; TRBD1 is a possible D gene (5 bases). The CDR3 extends over 17 amino acids. Germline V gene data show CDR1 as LGHNA and CDR2 as YSLEER. V shed 0 bases and J shed 4 bases, with 18 bases lying between them. The CDR3 DNA sequence: TGCGCCAGCAGCCAAGAATTTGGCAGGGTGGTCGGAGAGACCCAGTACTTC. It specifies CASSQEFGRVVGETQYF.

The CDR3 is CASSPVGGRTNTGELFF. The CDR3 DNA is TGTGCCAGCTCACCAGTGGGAGGGCGCACGAACACCGGGGAGCTGTTTTTT. The chain links TRBV18 to TRBJ2-2; 7 nucleotides match TRBD2. CDR1 KGHSH and CDR2 LQKENI come from the germline V gene. V was clipped by 2 bases and J by 0 bases; unmatched bases: 6. This CDR3 is 17 amino acids long.

This clone was counted once. The V call is TRBV9, the J call TRBJ2-7, with D possibly being TRBD2 (5 bases). The CDR3 spans 12 residues. CDR1 SGDLS and CDR2 YYNGEE come from the germline V gene. The V and J ends lost 7 bases and 6 bases respectively, with 14 bases between them. The CDR3 nucleotides are TGTGCCAGCTGTGAACTAGACGGCGAGCAGTACTTC. As protein: CASCELDGEQYF. The full variable domain, rest sourced from reference TRBV9 and TRBJ2-7, is DSGVTQTPKHLITATGQRVTLRCSPRSGDLSVYWYQQSLDQGLQFLIQYYNGEERAKGNILERFSAQQFPDLHSELNLSSLELGDSALYFCASCELDGEQYFGPGTRLTVT.